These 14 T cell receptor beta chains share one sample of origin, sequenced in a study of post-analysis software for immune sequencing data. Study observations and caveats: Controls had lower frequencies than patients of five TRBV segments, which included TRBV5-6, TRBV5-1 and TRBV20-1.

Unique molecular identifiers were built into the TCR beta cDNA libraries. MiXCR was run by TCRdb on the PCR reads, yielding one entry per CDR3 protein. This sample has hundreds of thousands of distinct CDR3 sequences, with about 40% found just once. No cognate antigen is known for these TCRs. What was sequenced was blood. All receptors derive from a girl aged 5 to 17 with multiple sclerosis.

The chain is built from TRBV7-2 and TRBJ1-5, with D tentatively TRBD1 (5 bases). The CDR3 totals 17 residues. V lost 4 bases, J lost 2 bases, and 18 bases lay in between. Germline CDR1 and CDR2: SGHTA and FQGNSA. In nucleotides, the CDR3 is TGTGCCAGCAGCTCTAGACGGGGCCCCGGTGGCAATCAGCCCCAGCATTTT. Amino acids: CASSSRRGPGGNQPQHF.

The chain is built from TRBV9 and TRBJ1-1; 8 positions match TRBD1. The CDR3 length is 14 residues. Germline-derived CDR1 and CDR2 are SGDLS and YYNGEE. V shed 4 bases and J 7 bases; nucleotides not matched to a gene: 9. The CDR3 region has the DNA TGTGCCAGCAGCCCGAAGACAGGGGCCATTGAAGCTTTCTTT. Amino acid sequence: CASSPKTGAIEAFF.

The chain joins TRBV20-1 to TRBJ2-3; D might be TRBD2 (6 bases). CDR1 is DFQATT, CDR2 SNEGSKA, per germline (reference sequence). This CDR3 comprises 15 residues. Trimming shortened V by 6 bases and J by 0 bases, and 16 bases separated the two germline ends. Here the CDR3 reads CSAQRLAGSTDTQYF. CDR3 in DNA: TGCAGTGCCCAGAGGTTGGCGGGGAGCACAGATACGCAGTATTTT.

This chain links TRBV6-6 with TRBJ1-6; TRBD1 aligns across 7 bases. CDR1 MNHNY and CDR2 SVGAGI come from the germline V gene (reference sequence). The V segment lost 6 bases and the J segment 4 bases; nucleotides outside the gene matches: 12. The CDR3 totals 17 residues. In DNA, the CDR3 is TGTGCCAGCAGCCCCCGGGGAGGGGGCGCGTATAATTCACCCCTCCACTTT. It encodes CASSPRGGGAYNSPLHF.

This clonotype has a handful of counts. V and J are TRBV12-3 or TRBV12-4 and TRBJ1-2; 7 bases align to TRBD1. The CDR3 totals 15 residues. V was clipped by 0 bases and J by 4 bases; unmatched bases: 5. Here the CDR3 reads CASSLATGRGYGYTF. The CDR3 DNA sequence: TGTGCCAGCAGTTTAGCGACAGGGAGAGGCTATGGCTACACCTTC.

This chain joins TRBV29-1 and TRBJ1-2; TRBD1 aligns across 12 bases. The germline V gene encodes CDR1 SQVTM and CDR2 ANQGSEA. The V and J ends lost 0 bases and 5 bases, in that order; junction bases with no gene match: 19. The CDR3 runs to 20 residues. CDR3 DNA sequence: TGCAGCGTTGAAGACCAGTTCCACCGCCCCGGGACAGGGGGCGCTTATGGCTACACCTTC. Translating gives CSVEDQFHRPGTGGAYGYTF.

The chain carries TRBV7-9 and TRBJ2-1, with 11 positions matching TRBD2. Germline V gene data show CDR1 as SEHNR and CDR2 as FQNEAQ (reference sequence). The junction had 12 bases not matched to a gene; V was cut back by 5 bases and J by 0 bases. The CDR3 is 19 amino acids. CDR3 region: CASSPKTSGTLSSYNEQFF. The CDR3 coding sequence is TGTGCCAGCAGCCCCAAGACTAGCGGGACCCTGAGCTCCTACAATGAGCAGTTCTTC.

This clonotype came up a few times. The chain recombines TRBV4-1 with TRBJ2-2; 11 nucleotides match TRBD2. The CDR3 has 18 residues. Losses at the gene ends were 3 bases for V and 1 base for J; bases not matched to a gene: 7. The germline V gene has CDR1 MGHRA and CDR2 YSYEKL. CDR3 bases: TGCGCCAGCAGCCATACCCGGGGACTAGCGGTGAACACCGGGGAGCTGTTTTTT. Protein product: CASSHTRGLAVNTGELFF.

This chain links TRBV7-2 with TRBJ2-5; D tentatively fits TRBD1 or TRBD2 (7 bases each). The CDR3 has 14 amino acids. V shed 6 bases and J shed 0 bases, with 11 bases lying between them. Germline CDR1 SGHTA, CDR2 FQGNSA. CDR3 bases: TGTGCCAGCAGGAGCGGGACAGACCAAGAGACCCAGTACTTC. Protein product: CASRSGTDQETQYF.

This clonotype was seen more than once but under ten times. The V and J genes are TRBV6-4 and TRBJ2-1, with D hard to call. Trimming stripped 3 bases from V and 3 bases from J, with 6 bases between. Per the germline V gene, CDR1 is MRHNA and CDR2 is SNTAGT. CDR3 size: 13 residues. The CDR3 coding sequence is TGTGCCAGCAGTGAAGGCATCTACAATGAGCAGTTCTTC. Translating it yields CASSEGIYNEQFF.

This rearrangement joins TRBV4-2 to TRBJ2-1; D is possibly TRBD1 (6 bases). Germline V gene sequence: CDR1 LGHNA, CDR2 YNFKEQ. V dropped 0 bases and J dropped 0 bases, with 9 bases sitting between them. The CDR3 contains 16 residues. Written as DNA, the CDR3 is TGTGCCAGCAGCCAAGAGCGAGGGGGCTCCTACAATGAGCAGTTCTTC. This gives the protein CASSQERGGSYNEQFF.

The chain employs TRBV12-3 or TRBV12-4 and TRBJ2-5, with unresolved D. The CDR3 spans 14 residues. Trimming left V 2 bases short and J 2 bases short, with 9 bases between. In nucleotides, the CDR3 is TGTGCCAGCAGTTTATACGGGCCTCAAGAGACCCAGTACTTC. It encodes CASSLYGPQETQYF.

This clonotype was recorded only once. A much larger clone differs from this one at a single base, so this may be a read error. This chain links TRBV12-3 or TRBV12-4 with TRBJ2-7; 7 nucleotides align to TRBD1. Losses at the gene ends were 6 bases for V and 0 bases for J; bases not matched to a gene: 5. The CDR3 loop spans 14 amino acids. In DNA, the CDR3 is TGTGCCAGCAGACCCCGGGACAGCTCCTACGAGCAGTACTTC. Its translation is CASRPRDSSYEQYF.

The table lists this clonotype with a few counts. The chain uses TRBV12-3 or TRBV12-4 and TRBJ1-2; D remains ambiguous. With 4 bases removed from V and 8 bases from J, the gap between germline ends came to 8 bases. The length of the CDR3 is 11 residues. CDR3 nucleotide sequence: TGTGCCAGCAGTTGGGATATGGGCTACACCTTC. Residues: CASSWDMGYTF.